The rows below give T cell receptor beta chains drawn from one sample of a study of read filtering for tumor transcriptome and immune sequencing. TCRdb re-called the reads with MiXCR, one entry per CDR3 protein. This table has fewer than 150,000 distinct CDR3 sequences, approximately 13% appearing once. Material for sequencing was a population of CD138-negative cells sorted from bone marrow. The receptors here all came from a donor older than 35 with multiple myeloma. Both conserved end residues are part of each CDR3. The order of the fields is V gene, clone size, CDR3 length, J gene, D gene, CDR3 DNA, CDR3 protein. D genes are given only for firm matches. A row's size may be missing; if present it is once, few, many or a size class.

TRBV19,few,15,TRBJ1-5,NA,TGTGCCAGTAGTATTGGGGACAACCTCGATCAGCCCCAGCATTTT,CASSIGDNLDQPQHF
TRBV29-1,few,19,TRBJ1-2,TRBD1,TGCAGCGTTGAAGTTCCTTTGGGGTCAGGGGGCTCTACCATCGATGGCTACACCTTC,CSVEVPLGSGGSTIDGYTF
TRBV2,few,14,TRBJ2-6,NA,TGTGCCAGCTCCGTGTTCGCTGGGGCCAACGTCCTGACTTTC,CASSVFAGANVLTF
TRBV7-2,many,14,TRBJ2-1,NA,TGTGCCAGCAGCTTAGTTGCGGATGCAAGCGAGCAGTTCTTC,CASSLVADASEQFF
TRBV2,many,17,TRBJ2-1,TRBD1,TGTGCCAGCAGTCGCACTCTGACAGGGGCCGGGAGCAATGAGCAGTTCTTC,CASSRTLTGAGSNEQFF
TRBV30,many,14,TRBJ2-7,TRBD2,TGTGCCTGGAGTGGGGGGGGAAGCTCCTACGAGCAGTACTTC,CAWSGGGSSYEQYF
TRBV20-1,NA,12,TRBJ2-3,NA,TGCAGTGGCCCGGCCGCGGGGGATACGCAGTATTTT,CSGPAAGDTQYF
TRBV20-1,many,15,TRBJ2-1,NA,TGCAGTGCTACCTCCGGGCGGGACCCCCTCAATGAGCAGTTCTTC,CSATSGRDPLNEQFF
TRBV5-1,many,15,TRBJ2-1,NA,TGCGCCAGCAGCTTGGAGGCAGGGTATCGGAATGAGCAGTTCTTC,CASSLEAGYRNEQFF
TRBV10-3,many,14,TRBJ2-5,TRBD1,TGTGCCATCCGCATCGGGACAGGGCAAGAGACCCAGTACTTC,CAIRIGTGQETQYF
TRBV7-2,NA,15,TRBJ2-1,TRBD2,TGTGCCAGCAGCTCCCGGACTAGCGGGAGCCATGAGCAGTTCTTC,CASSSRTSGSHEQFF
TRBV11-2,many,15,TRBJ2-1,TRBD2,TGTGCCAGCAGAGCCGGGACTACCGGACTCGGTGAGCAGTTCTTC,CASRAGTTGLGEQFF
TRBV18,many,14,TRBJ1-3,TRBD1,TGTGCCAGCTCACTCCAGGGGGAACGAAACACCATATATTTT,CASSLQGERNTIYF
TRBV6-2/TRBV6-3,few,15,TRBJ2-1,NA,TGTGCCAGCAGTTACTCGACCCAGGAGGGGAATGAGCAGTTCTTC,CASSYSTQEGNEQFF